These T cell receptor beta chains were read from a single sample in a study of T cell responses to AZD1222 COVID-19 vaccine. TCRdb's copy holds only in-frame clones and misses some; the assay was immunoSEQ multiplex PCR. In the table there are about 97,000 clones, 70% to 90% of which are singletons. The sample in question was peripheral blood, obtained on day 0 of AZD1222 vaccination. Every receptor here comes from an adult in good health. CDR3s include the opening cysteine and the closing phenylalanine or tryptophan.

>TRBV10-2|TRBJ1-2
CASSEVGAGDGYTF
>TRBV30|TRBJ1-5
CAWSLGQENQPQHF
>TRBV6-1|TRBJ1-4
CASRPAGGEKLFF
>TRBV7-9|TRBJ2-7
CASSSPAGEQYF
>TRBV12-3/TRBV12-4|TRBJ2-2
CASRGTGELFF
>TRBV25-1|TRBJ2-5
CASSRPDQETQYF
>TRBV3-1/TRBV3-2|TRBJ2-3
CASSRPGQGPDTQYF
>TRBV27|TRBJ1-5
CASSLWGGTQPQHF
>TRBV6-5|TRBJ2-7
CASSYGDSLSYEQYF
>TRBV10-2|TRBJ1-1
CASKVVLEGEAFF
>TRBV5-5|TRBJ1-1
CASSLARKNTEAFF
>TRBV7-8|TRBJ2-5
CASSLAGGPWTQYF
>TRBV15|TRBJ1-5
CATSRDDWAGDQPQHF
>TRBV5-1|TRBJ1-1
CASSGAPGGTEAFF
>TRBV9|TRBJ2-5
CASSKTGPPQETQYF
>TRBV11-2|TRBJ2-7
CASSPLAGGRYYEQYF
>TRBV7-8|TRBJ2-3
CASSFRGSPGTDTQYF
>TRBV30|TRBJ2-1
CAWSNRGGAGGLGEQFF
>TRBV27|TRBJ2-7
CASSLGRDPYEQYF
>TRBV12-3/TRBV12-4|TRBJ1-6
CASSLMGNSPLHF
>TRBV1|TRBJ2-7
CTSSQDFEQYF
>TRBV29-1|TRBJ2-5
CSARGPGRNVRQETQYF